Below are 4 T cell receptor beta chains sequenced from a single sample in a study of T cell repertoires in aging, cancer and after chemotherapy. Multiplex touch-down PCR with TRB-A/B primers amplified rearranged V-D-J TRB sequences. Using its own MiXCR run on the multiplex PCR reads, TCRdb lists one record per CDR3 protein. The sample carries 3,000 or so distinct CDR3 sequences, over 20% recorded once. Peripheral blood genomic DNA, not sorted cells or RNA, was the template. What was sequenced was blood. These receptors were taken from a human donor with a solid tumor.

The chain joins TRBV4-3 to TRBJ2-3, with 10 positions matching TRBD2. CDR1 is LGHNA, CDR2 YSLEER, per germline. Trimming cost V 1 base and J 0 bases; bases outside gene matches: 7. This CDR3 comprises 18 residues. CDR3 nucleotide sequence: TGCGCCAGCAGCCAAGTCGCTAGCGGGGGACTCAGCACAGATACGCAGTATTTT. Residues: CASSQVASGGLSTDTQYF.

V usage is TRBV5-1 and J usage is TRBJ2-5, with 15 positions matching TRBD2. This CDR3 has 17 amino acids. Germline CDR1 reads SGHRS; CDR2 reads YFSETQ. V gave up 3 bases and J gave up 5 bases; unmatched junction bases: 8. The CDR3 reads CASSSGLAGGEGETQYF. CDR3 nucleotides: TGCGCCAGCAGCTCGGGACTAGCGGGGGGCGAAGGGGAGACCCAGTACTTC. Drawing the rest from reference TRBV5-1 and TRBJ2-5, the complete variable domain is KAGVTQTPRYLIKTRGQQVTLSCSPISGHRSVSWYQQTPGQGLQFLFEYFSETQRNKGNFPGRFSGRQFSNSRSEMNVSTLELGDSALYLCASSSGLAGGEGETQYFGPGTRLLVL.

This clonotype is medium-sized by share. The chain links TRBV29-1 to TRBJ1-1, with TRBD1 matching over 8 bases. The CDR3 totals 17 residues. V was clipped by 1 base and J by 0 bases; unmatched bases: 10. Germline V lookup: CDR1 SQVTM, CDR2 ANQGSEA. CDR3 amino acids: CSVEVSRGLVVNTEAFF. DNA for the CDR3: TGCAGCGTTGAAGTTAGCAGGGGGCTGGTAGTGAACACTGAAGCTTTCTTT.

The chain is built from TRBV3-1 and TRBJ1-5, with D possibly being TRBD1 (5 bases). CDR1 and CDR2 from the germline V gene are LGHDT and YNNKEL (reference sequence). The germline V and J ends were trimmed by 4 bases and 0 bases, with 19 bases remaining between them. The CDR3 length is 18 residues. The CDR3 coding sequence is TGTGCCAGCAGCCTGGGGCAGGTGCCGATTAGTAGCAATCAGCCCCAGCATTTT. Translated, it gives CASSLGQVPISSNQPQHF. The whole variable domain, remainder taken from reference TRBV3-1 and TRBJ1-5, is DTAVSQTPKYLVTQMGNDKSIKCEQNLGHDTMYWYKQDSKKFLKIMFSYNNKELIINETVPNRFSPKSPDKAHLNLHINSLELGDSAVYFCASSLGQVPISSNQPQHFGDGTRLSIL.